Following are 21 T cell receptor beta chains from one sample sequenced in a study of control samples from healthy donors and cancer patients. Assay used: immunoSEQ multiplex PCR; TCRdb lists only in-frame clones, some missing. The sample consists of about 85,000 clones, approximately 90% of them appearing once. The sample comprised blood. The receptors were gathered from a woman younger than 35 in good health.

This chain links TRBV5-1 with TRBJ2-2; the D gene is possibly TRBD2 (5 bases). Germline CDR1 reads SGHRS; CDR2 reads YFSETQ. The CDR3 spans 16 residues. V was cut by 0 bases and J by 1 base, with 10 bases left in between. For the CDR3, the DNA is TGCGCCAGCAGCTTGGATTCGGCGGGGAACACCGGGGAGCTGTTTTTT. Encoded protein: CASSLDSAGNTGELFF. The full variable domain, with the rest looked up from reference TRBV5-1 and TRBJ2-2, is KAGVTQTPRYLIKTRGQQVTLSCSPISGHRSVSWYQQTPGQGLQFLFEYFSETQRNKGNFPGRFSGRQFSNSRSEMNVSTLELGDSALYLCASSLDSAGNTGELFFGEGSRLTVL.

As to this clone: This sample includes further DNA sequences coding for the same CDR3. The J gene is TRBJ2-1, the V gene TRBV27, with D possibly being TRBD1 (5 bases). Germline V lookup: CDR1 MNHEY, CDR2 SMNVEV (reference sequence). Deletions cut 3 bases from V and 5 bases from J, with 8 bases between. This CDR3 comprises 13 residues. CDR3 region: CASSLSGNNEQFF. The CDR3 DNA sequence: TGTGCCAGCAGTTTGTCAGGGAACAATGAGCAGTTCTTC.

This rearrangement joins TRBV14 to TRBJ2-2; D not certain. The CDR3 extends over 14 amino acids. Germline V lookup: CDR1 SGHDN, CDR2 FVKESK. Between the trimmed V and J ends, which lost 3 bases and 2 bases, there was a span of 7 bases. This CDR3 is CASSQRQNTGELFF. The CDR3 DNA sequence: TGTGCCAGCAGCCAGCGACAAAACACCGGGGAGCTGTTTTTT.

The rearrangement uses TRBV20-1 and TRBJ1-2; TRBD1 is a possible D gene (5 bases). The germline V and J ends were trimmed by 3 bases and 1 base, with 9 bases remaining between them. The CDR3 has 13 amino acids. Germline V gives CDR1 DFQATT, CDR2 SNEGSKA (reference sequence). CDR3 amino acids: CSASVDNNYGYTF. The CDR3 region has the DNA TGCAGTGCTAGTGTGGACAATAACTATGGCTACACCTTC.

V is TRBV11-2 and J is TRBJ2-5; 10 nucleotides line up with TRBD2. Germline V gene lookup returns CDR1 SGHAT and CDR2 FQNNGV. The CDR3 is 14 residues long. Trimming at V came to 3 bases and at J to 5 bases, leaving 3 bases not matched to a gene. The CDR3 sequence is CASSFGTSAETQYF. CDR3 bases: TGTGCCAGCAGCTTCGGGACTAGCGCTGAGACCCAGTACTTC.

The chain is built from TRBV6-5 and TRBJ1-1; no clear D. Germline lookup yields CDR1 MNHEY and CDR2 SVGAGI. The CDR3 runs to 14 residues. V was clipped by 5 bases and J by 0 bases, with 10 bases between them. The CDR3 sequence: CASSLVPMNTEAFF. Here the CDR3 DNA reads TGTGCCAGCAGTCTCGTACCCATGAACACTGAAGCTTTCTTT.

V is TRBV25-1 and J is TRBJ1-1, with D hard to call. This CDR3 contains 11 residues. From germline, CDR1 is MGHDK and CDR2 SYGVNS. Trimming shortened V by 6 bases and J by 9 bases, and 11 bases separated the two germline ends. DNA for the CDR3: TGTGCCAGCAGAGAGATTGACCAAGCTTTCTTT. This sequence encodes CASREIDQAFF.

The V and J genes are TRBV7-2 and TRBJ2-7; 7 nucleotides align to TRBD2. Germline CDR1 and CDR2: SGHTA and FQGNSA. CDR3 length: 16 residues. Losses at the gene ends were 6 bases for V and 0 bases for J; bases not matched to a gene: 11. CDR3 coding DNA: TGTGCCAGCAGAGCTGCCCTTTTAGCGGGCTCCTACGAGCAGTACTTC. Translating gives CASRAALLAGSYEQYF. The full variable domain, in which reference TRBV7-2 and TRBJ2-7 provide the parts outside the CDR3, is GAGVSQSPSNKVTEKGKDVELRCDPISGHTALYWYRQSLGQGLEFLIYFQGNSAPDKSGLPSDRFSAERTGGSVSTLTIQRTQQEDSAVYLCASRAALLAGSYEQYFGPGTRLTVT.

V and J are TRBV7-2 and TRBJ2-7, with TRBD2 matching over 10 bases. V shed 1 base, J shed 1 base, and the junction held 4 bases outside the gene matches. Germline V gives CDR1 SGHTA, CDR2 FQGNSA. The CDR3 sequence is 16 residues long. For the CDR3, the DNA is TGTGCCAGCAGCTTAGGAGTAGCGGGGGGATCCTACGAGCAGTACTTC. It translates to CASSLGVAGGSYEQYF.

The CDR3 spells CASGQTDGWEEKLFF. The CDR3 DNA sequence: TGTGCCAGCGGCCAGACGGATGGGTGGGAGGAAAAACTGTTTTTT. The rearrangement joins TRBV7-2 to TRBJ1-4; D is uncertain. In germline, CDR1 is SGHTA, CDR2 FQGNSA. The germline V and J ends were trimmed by 8 bases and 8 bases, with 21 bases remaining between them. CDR3 size: 15 residues.

The chain couples TRBV3-1 (or the pseudogene TRBV3-2) to TRBJ1-6; 8 bases are a match to TRBD1. V was pared by 1 base and J by 9 bases, with 11 bases of the junction left unmatched. This CDR3 region has 17 residues. Looked up from germline, CDR1 is LGHDT and CDR2 is YNNKEL (reference sequence). The CDR3 region is CASSQVGGEGTGSPLHF. CDR3 nucleotides: TGTGCCAGCAGCCAAGTCGGGGGGGAGGGGACAGGTTCACCCCTCCACTTT.

This clone has only a few counts. The chain has TRBV15 and TRBJ2-3; perhaps D is TRBD1 or TRBD2 (6 bases each). V dropped 4 bases and J dropped 2 bases, with 13 bases sitting between them. Germline CDR1 and CDR2: LNHNV and YYDKDF (reference sequence). The CDR3 extends over 15 amino acids. The CDR3 protein is CATSTNRGATDTQYF. CDR3 DNA: TGTGCCACCAGCACGAATAGGGGGGCCACAGATACGCAGTATTTT.

The gene calls are TRBV3-1 (or the pseudogene TRBV3-2) and TRBJ1-1; D perhaps matches TRBD1 (6 bases). This CDR3 has 12 residues. Trimming stripped 7 bases from V and 7 bases from J, with 13 bases between. Per the germline V gene, CDR1 is LGHDT and CDR2 is YNNKEL (reference sequence). CDR3 sequence reads: CASTGDSGEAFF. The DNA for the CDR3 is TGTGCCAGCACAGGGGATTCGGGTGAAGCTTTCTTT.

This chain connects TRBV11-1 to TRBJ1-1; D call uncertain. With 3 bases removed from V and 0 bases from J, the gap between germline ends came to 5 bases. CDR1 and CDR2 from the germline V gene are SGHAT and FQDESV (reference sequence). The CDR3 loop spans 13 amino acids. This CDR3 reads CASSFRLNTEAFF. The DNA of the CDR3 is TGTGCCAGCAGCTTCAGGCTGAACACTGAAGCTTTCTTT.

The chain combines TRBV19 with TRBJ1-2; D is unresolved. The CDR3 extends over 13 amino acids. The germline gives CDR1 LNHDA, CDR2 SQIVND (reference sequence). With 3 bases removed from V and 2 bases from J, the gap between germline ends came to 7 bases. CDR3 DNA sequence: TGTGCCAGTAGTATGAGCAGGAACTATGGCTACACCTTC. Protein product: CASSMSRNYGYTF.

The J gene is TRBJ1-2, the V gene TRBV19, with unresolved D. Germline V CDR1 and CDR2: LNHDA, SQIVND (reference sequence). The CDR3 extends over 15 amino acids. V was shortened by 2 bases and J by 6 bases, with 16 bases between the two germline ends. The CDR3 DNA reads as TGTGCCAGTAGTATAACGGCGGACCTTGTCGATGGCTACACCTTC. Translated: CASSITADLVDGYTF.

J is TRBJ2-5 and V is TRBV27; 13 bases match TRBD2. The CDR3 contains 17 residues. V dropped 6 bases and J dropped 2; count of bases not matched to a gene: 9. Per the germline V gene, CDR1 is MNHEY and CDR2 is SMNVEV (reference sequence). CDR3 protein: CASSLPTSGGGQETQYF. In nucleotides, the CDR3 is TGTGCCAGCAGCCTACCAACTAGCGGGGGGGGACAAGAGACCCAGTACTTC.

Comments on this clone: Other DNA sequences in this sample translate to the same CDR3. The chain links TRBV2 to TRBJ2-7, with D possibly TRBD1 on 5 matching bases. This CDR3 has 12 residues. V lost 4 bases and J 4 bases, leaving 8 bases between the germline ends. Per germline, CDR1 SNHLY and CDR2 FYNNEI. CDR3 region: CASSGQGYEQYF. The CDR3 nucleotides are TGTGCCAGCAGTGGCCAGGGATACGAGCAGTACTTC.

The gene calls are TRBV20-1 and TRBJ2-7; D may be TRBD1 (6 bases). The germline CDR1 and CDR2 sequences are DFQATT and SNEGSKA (reference sequence). The CDR3 runs 15 residues. Trimming cost V 3 bases and J 2 bases, with 17 bases left between them. The CDR3 DNA follows: TGCAGTGCTAGTGGACGACAGGCCGTAACCTACGAGCAGTACTTC. It encodes CSASGRQAVTYEQYF.

The chain has TRBV5-4 and TRBJ1-1, with D maybe TRBD1 (6 bases). V was shortened by 1 base and J by 1 base, with 11 bases between the two germline ends. This CDR3 region has 15 residues. Germline CDR1 is SGHNT and CDR2 is YYREEE (reference sequence). This chain's CDR3 is CASSLSGGGNTEAFF. CDR3 coding DNA: TGTGCCAGCAGCTTGTCCGGGGGCGGGAACACTGAAGCTTTCTTT.

The chain has TRBV19 and TRBJ1-5; unclear D gene. CDR1 LNHDA and CDR2 SQIVND come from the germline V gene (reference sequence). Trimming removed 4 bases from V and 7 bases from J, with 11 bases in between. The CDR3 loop spans 13 amino acids. The CDR3 spells CASSTQREQPQHF. The CDR3 DNA follows: TGTGCCAGTAGTACGCAGAGGGAACAGCCCCAGCATTTT.